This T cell receptor beta chain was sequenced during a study of T cell responses to AZD1222 COVID-19 vaccine. Study findings and constraints: The donors showed a predominance of white British ancestry and of females, with possible underestimation of clonal diversity. The study found vaccine-associated CD4 TCRs spanning spike, dominant at 160-218 and 743-854. As reported, nearly half of all spike-specific TCRs target variant regions that are unmutated. Every sample of the repertoires postdated the peak T cell response.

This clone was seen once. Antigen unknown. Clones were sequenced by immunoSEQ multiplex PCR, and TCRdb holds only the in-frame ones, with some missing. Of 75,000 to 80,000 clones detected, 60% to 85% appear once; the ten largest clones hold 27%. V dropped 0 bases and J dropped 4 bases, with 7 bases sitting between them. Germline values: CDR1 SGDLS, CDR2 YYNGEE. The CDR3 sequence is 13 residues long. The gene calls are TRBV9 and TRBJ1-1, with D unresolved. This clonotype was obtained from an adult who received the MenACWY meningococcal vaccine as a control. Specimen: peripheral blood, collected 28 days after the second dose of the MenACWY control vaccine. CDR3 in amino acids: CASSVGVSTEAFF. In nucleotides, the CDR3 is TGTGCCAGCAGCGTAGGGGTGAGCACTGAAGCTTTCTTT.